These 28 T cell receptor beta chains were all obtained from the same sample, sequenced in a study of T cell changes during pregnancy in multiple sclerosis. Clones were sequenced by immunoSEQ multiplex PCR, and TCRdb holds only the in-frame ones, with some missing. Of 65,000 to 90,000 clones detected, approximately 91% appear once; the ten largest clones hold around 3.3%. The source material was PBMCs, sampled in the first trimester of pregnancy. These receptors originate from a female donor in good health, serving as a control in a pregnancy study. Some clones in this sample may be carry-over from other donors' samples.

The chain uses TRBV18 and TRBJ2-7; 10 bases fit TRBD2. CDR3 length equals 14 residues. Germline V gives CDR1 KGHSH, CDR2 LQKENI. J gave up 4 bases and V 6 bases, and 6 bases lay outside the gene matches. CDR3 nucleotides: TGTGCCAGCTCCACCGGGACTAGCGAATACGAGCAGTACTTC. Its translation: CASSTGTSEYEQYF.

This chain connects TRBV27 to TRBJ2-2, with D possibly being TRBD2 (6 bases). There are 14 residues in the CDR3. Germline V CDR1 and CDR2: MNHEY, SMNVEV (reference sequence). V was clipped by 6 bases and J by 4 bases, with 12 bases between them. CDR3 region: CASRPGSGTGELFF. The CDR3 DNA reads as TGTGCCAGCAGACCCGGGAGTGGCACCGGGGAGCTGTTTTTT.

The chain combines TRBV10-2 with TRBJ1-2; 7 nucleotides agree with TRBD1. Germline values: CDR1 WSHSY, CDR2 SAAADI. The CDR3 length is 14 residues. V dropped 5 bases and J dropped 2; count of bases not matched to a gene: 5. Written as DNA, the CDR3 is TGCGCCAGCAGTCGAGGGGGCGACAACTATGGCTACACCTTC. Translation: CASSRGGDNYGYTF.

The chain couples TRBV5-1 to TRBJ2-5, with 10 bases that match TRBD2. J was trimmed by 2 bases and V by 1 base; bases with no gene match: 5. This CDR3 contains 16 residues. CDR1 is SGHRS, CDR2 YFSETQ, per germline. The CDR3 sequence: CASSLSSGGPQETQYF. For the CDR3, the DNA is TGCGCCAGCAGCTTGAGTAGCGGGGGGCCTCAAGAGACCCAGTACTTC.

V and J are TRBV5-6 and TRBJ2-2; 7 bases match TRBD1. Trimming at V came to 1 base and at J to 5 bases, leaving 8 bases not matched to a gene. Per germline, CDR1 SGHDT and CDR2 YYEEEE. This CDR3 comprises 16 residues. The CDR3 bases are TGTGCCAGCAGCTTGACAGGGGTAATTTTGACCGGGGAGCTGTTTTTT. It is translated as CASSLTGVILTGELFF. The variable domain in full, with the rest retrieved from reference TRBV5-6 and TRBJ2-2, is DAGVTQSPTHLIKTRGQQVTLRCSPKSGHDTVSWYQQALGQGPQFIFQYYEEEERQRGNFPDRFSGHQFPNYSSELNVNALLLGDSALYLCASSLTGVILTGELFFGEGSRLTVL.

This chain uses TRBV4-2 with TRBJ2-1; TRBD2 aligns across 16 bases. J lost 9 bases, V lost 2 bases, and 10 bases had no gene match. CDR3 length equals 18 residues. The germline V gene encodes CDR1 LGHNA and CDR2 YNFKEQ. The CDR3 coding sequence is TGTGCCAGCAGCCAACCCGGGACTAGCGGGAGGGTTGGGGGTGAGCAGTTCTTC. Its translation is CASSQPGTSGRVGGEQFF.

The gene calls are TRBV27 and TRBJ2-3; D perhaps matches TRBD1 (6 bases). This CDR3 spans 14 amino acids. The germline gives CDR1 MNHEY, CDR2 SMNVEV (reference sequence). Deletions cut 8 bases from V and 7 bases from J, with 19 bases between. The CDR3 reads CASAPEGEEYTQYF. The CDR3, as DNA: TGTGCCAGCGCCCCCGAGGGGGAAGAGTATACGCAGTATTTT.

In this sample, this clone turned up once. The chain recombines TRBV7-3 with TRBJ2-7; 8 bases line up with TRBD2. With V trimmed by 2 bases and J by 3 bases, 12 bases remained unmatched. Germline assignment: CDR1 SGHTA and CDR2 FQGTGA. This CDR3 has 17 residues. The CDR3 nucleotides read TGTGCCAGCAGCTTAGGAGGAGGCGGGAGGACGCACTACGAGCAGTACTTC. It codes for CASSLGGGGRTHYEQYF.

J is TRBJ2-5 and V is TRBV5-1; perhaps TRBD1 as D (6 bases). V lost 4 bases to trimming and J lost 5 bases, with 12 bases between them. The germline gives CDR1 SGHRS, CDR2 YFSETQ. CDR3 length: 13 residues. This chain's CDR3 is CASSLQGMETQYF. CDR3 nucleotide sequence: TGCGCCAGCAGCCTACAGGGTATGGAGACCCAGTACTTC.

This clone showed up just a few times. Other DNA sequences in this sample translate to the same CDR3. This chain uses TRBV7-9 with TRBJ1-1; D ambiguous. Trimming removed 2 bases at V and 6 bases at J, with 7 bases between. The CDR3 covers 12 residues. The germline gives CDR1 SEHNR, CDR2 FQNEAQ (reference sequence). The CDR3 loop reads CASSLILSEAFF. CDR3 sequence (DNA): TGTGCCAGCAGCTTAATCCTCTCTGAAGCTTTCTTT.

This clone was seen a few times. The chain employs TRBV4-3 and TRBJ1-1, with a tentative D call TRBD1 (5 bases). Between the trimmed V and J ends, which lost 0 bases and 10 bases, there was a span of 21 bases. CDR1 LGHNA and CDR2 YSLEER come from the germline V gene. CDR3 length equals 16 residues. CDR3 in amino acids: CASSQDPWTGGLRAFF. The CDR3 DNA follows: TGCGCCAGCAGCCAAGATCCGTGGACGGGGGGTTTGCGAGCTTTCTTT.

This sequence joins TRBV28 and TRBJ1-2; a possible D gene is TRBD1 (5 bases). Trimming cost V 3 bases and J 4 bases, with 9 bases left between them. This CDR3 spans 13 amino acids. Per germline, CDR1 MDHEN and CDR2 SYDVKM. CDR3 sequence (DNA): TGTGCCAGCAGTTTTGGGGGAGGCTATGGCTACACCTTC. Residues: CASSFGGGYGYTF.

The chain couples TRBV18 to TRBJ2-7, with D possibly matching TRBD1 (5 bases). The CDR3 is 17 amino acids. Between the trimmed V and J ends, which lost 3 bases and 0 bases, there was a span of 18 bases. The V gene's germline CDR1 is KGHSH and CDR2 LQKENI. As DNA, the CDR3 is TGTGCCAGCTCACCCCCCGTAGCAGGGAACAGCTCCTACGAGCAGTACTTC. This encodes CASSPPVAGNSSYEQYF.

This chain uses TRBV5-4 with TRBJ2-3; 7 bases agree with TRBD1. CDR3 length: 16 residues. Trimming removed 4 bases from V and 1 base from J; junction bases left unmatched: 9. CDR1 is SGHNT and CDR2 is YYREEE in the germline V gene (reference sequence). The CDR3 DNA follows: TGTGCCAGCAGCCTCGACAGGGTAGGAGGCACAGATACGCAGTATTTT. This gives the protein CASSLDRVGGTDTQYF.

This clone was seen once. V and J are TRBV7-9 and TRBJ2-7; D unclear. The CDR3 is made up of 12 amino acids. Germline V CDR1 and CDR2: SEHNR, FQNEAQ (reference sequence). Deletions cut 2 bases from V and 6 bases from J, with 8 bases between. This chain's CDR3 is CASSLPPGEQYF. In nucleotides, the CDR3 is TGTGCCAGCAGCTTACCCCCGGGCGAGCAGTACTTC.

This clone was picked up one time. The chain carries TRBV7-2 and TRBJ1-2; 7 bases fit TRBD1. CDR1 and CDR2 (germline): SGHTA, FQGNSA. Unmatched junction bases numbered 9, after V lost 6 bases and J lost 5 bases. This CDR3 comprises 14 residues. This CDR3 reads CASRNRGNDYGYTF. The CDR3 nucleotides read TGTGCCAGCAGGAACAGGGGAAACGATTATGGCTACACCTTC.

This sequence joins TRBV6-4 and TRBJ2-5; D perhaps matches TRBD2 (6 bases). The CDR3 is made up of 14 amino acids. Germline loops: CDR1 MRHNA, CDR2 SNTAGT. Trimming cost V 9 bases and J 1 base, with 15 bases left between them. This CDR3 is CASFGGMGQETQYF. The CDR3 bases are TGTGCCAGTTTTGGCGGGATGGGCCAAGAGACCCAGTACTTC.

The V call is TRBV9, the J call TRBJ2-5; 14 bases match TRBD2. V shed 4 bases and J 2 bases; nucleotides not matched to a gene: 4. The CDR3 length is 16 residues. Germline CDR1 SGDLS, CDR2 YYNGEE. Written as DNA, the CDR3 is TGTGCCAGCAGCCCTCGACTAGCGGGGGGGCAAGAGACCCAGTACTTC. This codes for CASSPRLAGGQETQYF. The variable domain in full, completed from reference TRBV9 and TRBJ2-5, reads DSGVTQTPKHLITATGQRVTLRCSPRSGDLSVYWYQQSLDQGLQFLIQYYNGEERAKGNILERFSAQQFPDLHSELNLSSLELGDSALYFCASSPRLAGGQETQYFGPGTRLLVL.

V usage is TRBV4-3 and J usage is TRBJ1-3; no clear D. The V gene's germline CDR1 is LGHNA and CDR2 YSLEER. This CDR3 comprises 17 residues. V dropped 3 bases and J dropped 0 bases, with 15 bases sitting between them. The CDR3 is CASSQDSSLYSGNTIYF. The CDR3 bases are TGCGCCAGCAGCCAGGACTCTTCCCTCTACTCTGGAAACACCATATATTTT.

The chain couples TRBV6-1 to TRBJ1-2; unclear D gene. The CDR3 spans 12 residues. V shed 4 bases and J shed 1 base, with 4 bases lying between them. CDR1 and CDR2 (germline): MNHNS, SASEGT. CDR3 amino acids: CASSGVNYGYTF. CDR3 DNA: TGTGCCAGCAGTGGAGTTAACTATGGCTACACCTTC.

The chain has TRBV28 and TRBJ2-7; 11 bases fit TRBD2. Unmatched junction bases numbered 10, after V lost 5 bases and J lost 4 bases. Looked up from germline, CDR1 is MDHEN and CDR2 is SYDVKM. The CDR3 spans 16 residues. The CDR3 protein is CASSPQTSGTVYEQYF. CDR3 nucleotides: TGTGCCAGCAGTCCCCAGACTAGCGGGACTGTATACGAGCAGTACTTC.

Only one count was recorded for this clone. J is TRBJ1-1 and V is TRBV10-2, with D perhaps TRBD1 (5 bases). Germline V lookup: CDR1 WSHSY, CDR2 SAAADI. V dropped 5 bases and J dropped 5 bases, with 15 bases sitting between them. CDR3 length: 14 residues. The CDR3 coding sequence is TGCGCCAGCAGTATCATCGGGGGAGAGACTGAAGCTTTCTTT. This codes for CASSIIGGETEAFF.

V usage is TRBV28 and J usage is TRBJ1-4; possibly TRBD1 for D (5 bases). The length of the CDR3 is 15 residues. The germline V gene has CDR1 MDHEN and CDR2 SYDVKM. The V gene lost 6 bases and the J gene lost 8 bases, with 19 bases spanning the gap. Here the CDR3 reads CASSSPRGGGEKLFF. The CDR3 nucleotides are TGTGCCAGCAGCTCACCTAGGGGTGGAGGGGAAAAACTGTTTTTT.

The J gene is TRBJ2-1, the V gene TRBV6-5, with TRBD2 matching over 10 bases. The CDR3 is made up of 15 amino acids. Germline V CDR1 and CDR2: MNHEY, SVGAGI. The J segment lost 7 bases and the V segment lost 6 bases, leaving 9 bases of the junction unmatched. This CDR3 is CASRTPSGSLNEQFF. CDR3 nucleotides: TGTGCCAGCAGAACCCCTAGCGGGAGTTTGAATGAGCAGTTCTTC.

The rearrangement links TRBV4-1 to TRBJ2-7; 8 nucleotides line up with TRBD2. Germline V lookup: CDR1 MGHRA, CDR2 YSYEKL. This CDR3 contains 16 residues. V shed 3 bases, J shed 2 bases, and the junction held 9 bases outside the gene matches. CDR3 sequence: CASSQAGASGPYEQYF. The CDR3 nucleotides read TGCGCCAGCAGCCAGGCGGGTGCTAGCGGGCCCTACGAGCAGTACTTC.

The chain links TRBV21-1 to TRBJ1-4. TRBV21-1 counts as a pseudogene. This CDR3 has 14 amino acids. CDR3 residues: CASSKGGYNEKLFF. CDR3 coding DNA: TGTGCCAGCAGCAAAGGAGGGTATAATGAAAAACTGTTTTTT.

A single count supports this clone. The V call is TRBV11-2, the J call TRBJ2-7, with TRBD1 matching over 7 bases. This CDR3 spans 14 amino acids. The V and J ends lost 5 bases and 5 bases, in that order; junction bases with no gene match: 9. The germline V gene has CDR1 SGHAT and CDR2 FQNNGV. CDR3 DNA sequence: TGTGCCAGCAGCCCCGGCAGGGGGTTGAACGAGCAGTACTTC. It translates to CASSPGRGLNEQYF.

The rearrangement uses TRBV15 and TRBJ2-3; perhaps TRBD2 as D (6 bases). The germline V gene has CDR1 LNHNV and CDR2 YYDKDF (reference sequence). There are 13 residues in the CDR3. V was clipped by 5 bases and J by 6 bases, with 12 bases between them. The CDR3 nucleotides are TGTGCCACCAGCCACCCGCGGGACGATACGCAGTATTTT. This encodes CATSHPRDDTQYF.